This TCR beta chain came from a study of blood T cell repertoires in COVID-19 (dated by TCRdb to between 2020 and 2021). About the full investigation: Samples covering the acute and convalescent phases of COVID-19 were provided by collaborators in the United States, Italy and Spain. The prospective study material was composed of cDNA or gDNA derived from T cells, B-cell-depleted T cells, or PBMCs. The dataset comprised deeply sampled blood TCRbeta repertoires from subjects exposed to, actively infected with, or recovered from COVID-19. The repertoires were released in a freely available public database meant as a resource for research on the immune response to SARS-CoV-2. The samples were drawn from the first 160 participants of the ongoing ImmuneRACE study and from some 1,300 subjects provided by 6 global collaborators. A de-identified subject ID, COVID-19 status, age in years and sex were almost always included in the sample metadata. HLA class I and class II types, where available, came from metadata supplied by the sample provider rather than from assay-based typing.

The CDR3 numbers 18 residues from cysteine through phenylalanine. Only the CDR3 portion is preserved as DNA: 54 bases, with reading frame beginning at the first base. V drops 2 bases and J drops 0 bases, leaving 16 bases in between. In the germline V gene (reference sequence), CDR1 corresponds to LNHNV and CDR2 to YYDKDF. This clone occurred a few times. The specificity of this receptor is unknown. Base quality data are lacking; no much larger clone is found one base away. At one collaborating source in Seattle, patients were enrolled during active infection and were followed longitudinally through the course of disease. Each collaborating institution followed its own protocols to collect whole blood in K2EDTA tubes. Collaborator samples were shipped for TCRbeta analysis as frozen whole blood, isolated PBMCs, or DNA extracted from either sample type. The paper's findings and limits, for the study overall: How much clinical and demographic metadata was included differed by source and by participant, and the metadata was provided uncurated.

The immunoSEQ Assay, a bias-controlled multiplex PCR, was used to amplify TCRbeta CDR3 regions from genomic DNA. The published analysis was carried out like this. The number of nucleated cells in each sample was estimated by amplification of reference gene primers within the assay. To quantify the absolute abundance of each unique TCRbeta CDR3 rearrangement, sequence reads were collapsed and filtered. For each sample, productive Simpson clonality was calculated as the square root of Simpson's diversity index over productive rearrangements. Held by TCRdb, this immuneACCESS table contains in-frame sequences only and omits some clones. Under half of the omission traces to an unresolved V gene where checked; the cause of the rest is unknown. V and J calls and clone size are those listed in that table; D and trimming were worked out from the DNA. Counted in this sample were roughly 100,000 clones; 81% of them appeared once. The ten largest clonotypes hold around 5.2% of the sample.

Sample: peripheral blood. The receptor was isolated from a man older than 75 with COVID-19, enrolled during active disease. The sequence links TRBV15 to TRBJ2-2; possibly the D gene is TRBD1, per 6 matching bases. The CDR3 reads as follows: CATSRRRDTRTNTGELFF. Read as DNA, the sequence is TGTGCCACCAGCAGACGCCGGGACACCCGCACGAACACCGGGGAGCTGTTTTTT.